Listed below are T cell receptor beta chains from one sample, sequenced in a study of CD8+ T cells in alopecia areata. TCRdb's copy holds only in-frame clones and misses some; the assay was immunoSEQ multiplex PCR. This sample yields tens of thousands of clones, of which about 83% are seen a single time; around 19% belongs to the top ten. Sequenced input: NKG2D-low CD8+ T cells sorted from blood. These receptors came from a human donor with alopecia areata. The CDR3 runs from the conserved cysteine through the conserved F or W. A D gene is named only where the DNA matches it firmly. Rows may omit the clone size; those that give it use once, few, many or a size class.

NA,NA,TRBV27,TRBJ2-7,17,TGTGCCAGCAGTTCCGACCCATCCGGGACTGAACGCTACGAGCAGTACTTC,CASSSDPSGTERYEQYF
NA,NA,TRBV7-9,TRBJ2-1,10,TGTGCCAGCAGCTTAGTAGAGCAGTTCTTC,CASSLVEQFF
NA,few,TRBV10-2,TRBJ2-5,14,TGCGCCAGCAGTGCGGAATTGGGTGGCGAGACCCAGTACTTC,CASSAELGGETQYF
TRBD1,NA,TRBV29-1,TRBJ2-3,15,TGCAGCGTTGCCCAGGGGGCCGAAAGCACAGATACGCAGTATTTT,CSVAQGAESTDTQYF
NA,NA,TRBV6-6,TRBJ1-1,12,TGTGCCAGCGGCACAGGCGGGACTGAAGCTTTCTTT,CASGTGGTEAFF
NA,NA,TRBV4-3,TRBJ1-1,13,TGCGCCAGCAGCCAGGAACGGAACACTGAAGCTTTCTTT,CASSQERNTEAFF
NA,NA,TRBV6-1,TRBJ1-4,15,TGTGCCAGCAGTGTTGGCTCCCAGGCACGGGAAAAACTGTTTTTT,CASSVGSQAREKLFF
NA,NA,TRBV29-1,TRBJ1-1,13,TGCAGCGTGCAACCGGGGGGGAACACTGAAGCTTTCTTT,CSVQPGGNTEAFF
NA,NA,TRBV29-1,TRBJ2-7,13,TGCAGCGTTCACAGGGAGAGCTCCTACGAGCAGTACTTC,CSVHRESSYEQYF
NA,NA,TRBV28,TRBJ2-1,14,TGTGCCAGCAGTTTGGTTCCGACAGACAATGAGCAGTTCTTC,CASSLVPTDNEQFF
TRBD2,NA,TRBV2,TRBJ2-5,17,TGTGCCAGCACCCCGCGGACTAGCGGGAGGAAACAAGAGACCCAGTACTTC,CASTPRTSGRKQETQYF
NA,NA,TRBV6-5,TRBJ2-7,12,TGTGCCAGCAGTTACCAGGGGTCCGAGCAGTACTTC,CASSYQGSEQYF
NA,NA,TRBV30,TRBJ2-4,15,TGTGCCTGGAGGCTAGACTGGGATACGGGTAACATTCAGTACTTC,CAWRLDWDTGNIQYF
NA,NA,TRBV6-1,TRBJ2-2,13,TGTGCCAGCAGCACCACTCTGACCGGGGAGCTGTTTTTT,CASSTTLTGELFF
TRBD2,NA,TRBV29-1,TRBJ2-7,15,TGCAGCGTTATCCTTAGCGGGAGTGAGTCCTACGAGCAGTACTTC,CSVILSGSESYEQYF
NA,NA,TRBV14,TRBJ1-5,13,TGTGCCAGCAGCCTAACAGGGAATCAGCCCCAGCATTTT,CASSLTGNQPQHF
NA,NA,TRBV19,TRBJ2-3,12,TGTGCCAGTAGTATTAGCACAGATACGCAGTATTTT,CASSISTDTQYF
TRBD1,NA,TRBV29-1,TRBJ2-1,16,TGCAGCGCCCACACTGGGACAGGGGTAGGGTATAATGAGCAGTTCTTC,CSAHTGTGVGYNEQFF
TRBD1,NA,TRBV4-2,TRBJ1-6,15,TGTGCCAGCAGCCAAACCGGGACAGTGGCTTCACCCCTCCACTTT,CASSQTGTVASPLHF
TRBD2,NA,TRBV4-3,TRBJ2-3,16,TGCGCCAGCAGCCAAGGGCTTGGGGGGGACACAGATACGCAGTATTTT,CASSQGLGGDTDTQYF
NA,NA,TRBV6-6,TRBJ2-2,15,TGTGCCAGCAGTCCCACTGGAGGGGGCACCGGGGAGCTGTTTTTT,CASSPTGGGTGELFF
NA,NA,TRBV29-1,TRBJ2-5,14,TGCAGCGTTGAAGATCGGACGGGATGGGAGACCCAGTACTTC,CSVEDRTGWETQYF
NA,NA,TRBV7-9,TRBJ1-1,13,TGTGCCAGCAGCTCGAGGGGAGTTACTGAAGCTTTCTTT,CASSSRGVTEAFF
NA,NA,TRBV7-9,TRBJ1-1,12,TGTGCCAGCAGCTTCTTTGACACTGAAGCTTTCTTT,CASSFFDTEAFF
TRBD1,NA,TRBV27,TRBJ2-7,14,TGTGCCAGCAGTTCGGGACAGGGGAACTACGAGCAGTACTTC,CASSSGQGNYEQYF
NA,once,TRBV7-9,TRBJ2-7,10,TGTGCCAGCAGCTCAGACGAGCAGTACTTC,CASSSDEQYF
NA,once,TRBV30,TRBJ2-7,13,TGTGCCTGGAGTGTATTGTTCTCCTACGAGCAGTACTTC,CAWSVLFSYEQYF
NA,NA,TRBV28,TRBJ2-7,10,TGTGCCAGCAGCCAATACGAGCAGTACTTC,CASSQYEQYF
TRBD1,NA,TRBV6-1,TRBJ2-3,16,TGTGCCAGCAGTGGAAGGACAGGCTGGGAGACGGATACGCAGTATTTT,CASSGRTGWETDTQYF
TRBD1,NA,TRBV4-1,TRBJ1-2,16,TGCGCCAGCAGCCAAGATCGGACAGGGGCCAACTATGGCTACACCTTC,CASSQDRTGANYGYTF
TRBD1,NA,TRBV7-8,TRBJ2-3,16,TGTGCCAGCAGCACGGTTGGACAGGACAGCACAGATACGCAGTATTTT,CASSTVGQDSTDTQYF
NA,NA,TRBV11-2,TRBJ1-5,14,TGTGCCAGCAGCCCTACTGAGGGGGGTCAGCCCCAGCATTTT,CASSPTEGGQPQHF
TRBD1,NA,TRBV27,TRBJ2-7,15,TGTGCCAGCAGTTTCGGGGGACAGGGAGCCTACGAGCAGTACTTC,CASSFGGQGAYEQYF
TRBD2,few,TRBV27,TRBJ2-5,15,TGTGCCAGCAGTTCCTTAGCGGGGGAGGCGGAGACCCAGTACTTC,CASSSLAGEAETQYF
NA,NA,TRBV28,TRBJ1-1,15,TGTGCCAGCACCCTAAGTCTTACTCTTAACACTGAAGCTTTCTTT,CASTLSLTLNTEAFF
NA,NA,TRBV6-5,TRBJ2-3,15,TGTGCCAGCAGCCCTGACACCTCTAGCACAGATACGCAGTATTTT,CASSPDTSSTDTQYF
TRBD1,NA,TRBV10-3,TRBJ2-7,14,TGTGCCATCAGTGAGCAGGGACAGAACTACGAGCAGTACTTC,CAISEQGQNYEQYF
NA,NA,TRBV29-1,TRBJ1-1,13,TGCAGCGTTGAAGATGCGGCGAACACTGAAGCTTTCTTT,CSVEDAANTEAFF
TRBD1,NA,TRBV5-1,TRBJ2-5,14,TGCGCCAGCAGTCCGGGACAGAACCAAGAGACCCAGTACTTC,CASSPGQNQETQYF
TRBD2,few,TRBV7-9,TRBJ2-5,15,TGTGCCAGCAGCTTAGATCTAGCGGCCCCAGAGACCCAGTACTTC,CASSLDLAAPETQYF